Below are 16 T cell receptor beta chains sequenced from a single sample in a study of blood T cell repertoires in COVID-19. The protocol was immunoSEQ multiplex PCR, while the TCRdb copy is restricted to in-frame clones and leaves out a portion. The table lists some 460,000 clones, more than 85% of them singletons. The sample consisted of peripheral blood. Receptor source: a woman in her 30s with acute or convalescent COVID-19.

This clone was observed a few times. This sequence joins TRBV7-9 and TRBJ1-3; TRBD1 is a possible D gene (6 bases). CDR3 length equals 17 residues. Trimming left V 7 bases short and J 0 bases short, with 19 bases between. CDR1 and CDR2 (germline): SEHNR, FQNEAQ (reference sequence). The CDR3 region is CASILKAGTSSGNTIYF. Written as DNA, the CDR3 is TGTGCCAGCATCCTAAAGGCAGGGACAAGCTCTGGAAACACCATATATTTT.

CDR3 amino acids: CASSAGQGYGYTF. CDR3 nucleotide sequence: TGCGCCAGCAGTGCAGGACAGGGCTATGGCTACACCTTC. This chain uses TRBV10-1 with TRBJ1-2; 8 nucleotides line up with TRBD1. Germline V gene data show CDR1 as WNHNN and CDR2 as SYGVQD (reference sequence). The CDR3 extends over 13 amino acids. After removal of 4 bases from V and 4 bases from J, the junction contained 2 bases not matched to a gene.

In the case of this clone: Other DNA variants within this sample encode the same CDR3. The chain uses TRBV7-2 and TRBJ2-7; 7 bases map to TRBD1. Germline-derived CDR1 and CDR2 are SGHTA and FQGNSA. CDR3 length: 14 amino acids. J gave up 3 bases and V 1 base, and 3 bases lay outside the gene matches. CDR3 DNA: TGTGCCAGCAGCTTAGTACAGGGGCGCTACGAGCAGTACTTC. This sequence encodes CASSLVQGRYEQYF.

The chain employs TRBV11-3 and TRBJ2-5; D is undetermined. This CDR3 region has 14 residues. CDR1 and CDR2 (germline): SGHNT, YENEEA. The V gene lost 3 bases and the J gene lost 0 bases, with 8 bases spanning the gap. CDR3 region: CASSFATDQETQYF. The CDR3 DNA is TGTGCCAGCAGCTTCGCTACCGACCAAGAGACCCAGTACTTC.

V gene TRBV6-5 combines with J gene TRBJ2-2, with TRBD1 matching over 10 bases. Per germline, CDR1 MNHEY and CDR2 SVGAGI. J gave up 7 bases and V 8 bases, and 7 bases lay outside the gene matches. The CDR3 extends over 14 amino acids. CDR3: CASVRDRGYGELFF. The CDR3 DNA follows: TGTGCCAGCGTTCGGGACAGGGGTTACGGGGAGCTGTTTTTT.

This chain connects TRBV7-7 to TRBJ2-5; D possibly corresponds to TRBD2 (6 bases). The CDR3 consists of 14 residues. Trimming cost V 8 bases and J 1 base, with 14 bases left between them. Germline V gene sequence: CDR1 SSHAT, CDR2 FNYEAQ (reference sequence). CDR3 protein: CASQTGAGQETQYF. The CDR3 region has the DNA TGTGCCAGCCAAACGGGAGCGGGCCAAGAGACCCAGTACTTC.

CDR3 amino acids: CASSSPWSEAFF. CDR3 DNA sequence: TGTGCCAGCAGTTCCCCCTGGAGTGAAGCTTTCTTT. The chain is built from TRBV12-3 or TRBV12-4 and TRBJ1-1, with D unclear. V dropped 4 bases and J dropped 7 bases, with 10 bases sitting between them. This CDR3 contains 12 residues.

The V and J genes are TRBV19 and TRBJ2-5; TRBD2 is a possible D gene (6 bases). Germline lookup yields CDR1 LNHDA and CDR2 SQIVND (reference sequence). V shed 1 base and J shed 5 bases, with 11 bases lying between them. CDR3 length equals 14 residues. The chain's CDR3 is CASSIVLREETQYF. CDR3 in DNA: TGTGCCAGTAGTATAGTCCTCCGGGAGGAGACCCAGTACTTC.

The chain combines TRBV4-2 with TRBJ2-7; TRBD2 aligns across 7 bases. The trim removed 0 bases at V and 2 bases at J, leaving 7 bases unmatched. Germline V lookup: CDR1 LGHNA, CDR2 YNFKEQ. This CDR3 is 16 amino acids long. This chain's CDR3 is CASSQDRSGVTYEQYF. The CDR3 DNA follows: TGTGCCAGCAGCCAAGATAGGAGCGGGGTGACCTACGAGCAGTACTTC.

The genes are TRBV5-6 and TRBJ2-1, with TRBD2 matching 12 bases. The CDR3 totals 15 residues. V shed 3 bases, J shed 4 bases, and the junction held 2 bases outside the gene matches. Per the germline V gene, CDR1 is SGHDT and CDR2 is YYEEEE. CDR3 DNA sequence: TGTGCCAGCAGCTCTGGACTAGCGGGGTACAATGAGCAGTTCTTC. This sequence encodes CASSSGLAGYNEQFF.

This chain joins TRBV28 and TRBJ1-5; no definite D call. Germline loops: CDR1 MDHEN, CDR2 SYDVKM. The CDR3 consists of 16 residues. Trimming removed 5 bases from V and 2 bases from J, with 16 bases in between. The CDR3 nucleotides read TGTGCCAGCAGTGCCCCCCGGGTGGGAGGCAATCAGCCCCAGCATTTT. Residues: CASSAPRVGGNQPQHF.

The chain employs TRBV6-5 and TRBJ2-1, with TRBD2 matching 8 bases. In germline, CDR1 is MNHEY, CDR2 SVGAGI. V lost 6 bases, J lost 6 bases, and 7 bases stayed unmatched. There are 14 residues in the CDR3. CDR3 residues: CASRPPGGGNEQFF. The CDR3 bases are TGTGCCAGCAGGCCCCCGGGGGGGGGCAATGAGCAGTTCTTC.

This sequence joins TRBV28 and TRBJ1-5, with 8 bases identical to TRBD1. The V segment lost 6 bases and the J segment 1 base; nucleotides outside the gene matches: 14. The germline gives CDR1 MDHEN, CDR2 SYDVKM. The CDR3 has 18 residues. Here the CDR3 reads CASSPRGLNSRSNQPQHF. The CDR3 nucleotides read TGTGCCAGCAGCCCCAGGGGGCTTAATTCGAGAAGCAATCAGCCCCAGCATTTT.

The V call is TRBV28, the J call TRBJ1-4, with TRBD1 as a possible D gene (5 bases). CDR1 MDHEN and CDR2 SYDVKM come from the germline V gene. V lost 7 bases and J lost 4, with 13 bases in between. This CDR3 has 14 amino acids. In nucleotides, the CDR3 is TGTGCCAGCACCCTAGGACAAGTTAATGAAAAACTGTTTTTT. This encodes CASTLGQVNEKLFF.

V usage is TRBV6-5 and J usage is TRBJ1-2; TRBD1 agrees at 12 bases. The CDR3 is made up of 12 amino acids. Germline V gene sequence: CDR1 MNHEY, CDR2 SVGAGI. Trimming cost V 9 bases and J 8 bases; bases outside gene matches: 4. The CDR3 DNA reads TGTGCCAGGGGACAGGGGGCTGGGGGCTACACCTTC. It specifies CARGQGAGGYTF.

This chain uses TRBV2 with TRBJ1-4; D unclear. CDR1 and CDR2 (germline): SNHLY, FYNNEI. This CDR3 region has 12 residues. The V end lost 7 bases, the J end lost 4 bases, and 7 bases lay between the germline ends. In DNA form, the CDR3 reads TGTGCCAGCAAACAGAATAATGAAAAACTGTTTTTT. Its protein is CASKQNNEKLFF.